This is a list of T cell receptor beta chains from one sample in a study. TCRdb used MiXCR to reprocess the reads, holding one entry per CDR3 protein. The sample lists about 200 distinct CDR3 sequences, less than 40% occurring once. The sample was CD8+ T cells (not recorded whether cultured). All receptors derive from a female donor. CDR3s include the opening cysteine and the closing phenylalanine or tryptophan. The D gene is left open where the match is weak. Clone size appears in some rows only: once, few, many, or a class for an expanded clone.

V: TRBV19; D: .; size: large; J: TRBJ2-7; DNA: TGTGCCAGTAGTATAGTGGCGCCTTCCTACGAGCAGTACTTC; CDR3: CASSIVAPSYEQYF
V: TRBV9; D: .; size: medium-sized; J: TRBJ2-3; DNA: TGTGCCAGCAGCGCCGGACAGATTTCTCGGGTTACGCAGTATTTT; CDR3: CASSAGQISRVTQYF
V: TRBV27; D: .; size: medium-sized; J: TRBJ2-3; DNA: TGTGCCAGCAGTTTATATGGACCCCTCAGCACAGATACGCAGTATTTT; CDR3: CASSLYGPLSTDTQYF
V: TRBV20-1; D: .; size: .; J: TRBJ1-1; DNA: TGCAGTGCTAGAGGCAGGGAACAGGGAGGCGAGATCACTGAAGCTTTCTTT; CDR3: CSARGREQGGEITEAFF
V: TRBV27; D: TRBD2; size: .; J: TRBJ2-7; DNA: TGTGCCGGCGGGCGGGGGACTAGAACCTACGAGCGGTACTTC; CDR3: CAGGRGTRTYERYF
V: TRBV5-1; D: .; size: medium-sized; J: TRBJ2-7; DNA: TGCGCCAGCAGCTTTACGACAGGATACGAGCAGTACTTC; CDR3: CASSFTTGYEQYF
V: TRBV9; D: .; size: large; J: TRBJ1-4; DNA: TGTGCCAGCAGCGAGGGGACGGTCTCTAATGAAAAACTGTTTTTT; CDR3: CASSEGTVSNEKLFF
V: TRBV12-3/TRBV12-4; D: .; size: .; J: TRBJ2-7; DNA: TGTGCCAGCAGTCTCACAGAGGTCTCCTACGAGCAGTACTTC; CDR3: CASSLTEVSYEQYF
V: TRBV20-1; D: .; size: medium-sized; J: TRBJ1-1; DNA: TGCAGTGCTAGAGACAGGGAACAGGGAGGCGAGATCACTGAAGCTTTCTTT; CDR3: CSARDREQGGEITEAFF
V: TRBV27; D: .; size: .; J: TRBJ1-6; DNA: TGTGCCAGCAAGGCCCGGGGTTCACCCCTCCACTTT; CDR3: CASKARGSPLHF